The TCR beta chain under discussion was sequenced for a study of cytomegalovirus exposure and HLA in healthy donors listed by TCRdb under 2017. Background on the whole study: In an earlier analysis of some 550 of the donors, approximately 300 Gb of sequence data and 117 million unique TCR beta sequences from 180 million or so T cells were reported. Roughly 320 gigabases of sequencing data and about 92 million unique TCR sequences made up an early release that covered over 550 HLA-typed donors. Of the roughly 430 genotyped donors, about 80% fell in the genetic ancestry cluster associated with self-reported Caucasian donors. The study was designed to test whether signatures of past pathogen exposure could be identified by cataloging public T cell receptors. Using immunosequencing, the study profiled T cell repertoires from 640 or so subjects and related those repertoires to cytomegalovirus serostatus. A separate validation cohort of more than 100 different subjects was used in addition to the approximately 700-subject first cohort. To predict cytomegalovirus infection status, the study brought together high-throughput TCR immunosequencing, statistical association of individual TCRs with disease status, and machine learning. In a later analysis, previously published TCR beta repertoires from several hundred donors were re-analyzed and high-resolution HLA genotyping was added so that TCR occurrence patterns could be studied. Rather than using new phenotypic data, the later analysis identified candidate immune exposures from TCR beta sequences and from how often those sequences occurred across donors. An earlier analysis of 587 of the donors applied high-throughput TCR beta sequencing to assess whether each TCR beta V gene segment acted as functional or pseudogenic. Donor age, sex, ethnicity and CMV serostatus were collected together with the repertoire data. A later genetic analysis took genome-wide SNP genotypes for about 55% of the 666 donors and used that subset as a discovery cohort. Every repertoire in the discovery cohort had been generated on one and the same sequencing platform. Class I and class II HLA loci were covered by the typing at four-digit resolution. Typing coverage varied by locus: roughly 629-640 donors for A, B, C, DRB1 and DQB1; 522 for DQA1; about 570 for DPA1; fewer than 480 for DPB1. A handful of DR-DQ haplotypes were handled as single units for association and clustering because linkage in the cohort was strong. Among approximately 370 genotyped donors of the cohort, an average of approximately 240,000 unique TCR beta nucleotide sequences was sequenced per donor, of which approximately 19% were non-productive.

This clone was seen a few times. This clone's antigen is unknown. No qualities accompany the bases; no much larger clone lies one base away. Trimming costs V 4 bases and J 3 bases, and their ends lie 6 bases apart. Spanning cysteine to phenylalanine, the CDR3 consists of 13 amino acids. Only the CDR3 DNA is retained, 39 bases long and in frame from the first base. The germline V gene sets CDR1 to MGHRA and CDR2 to YSYEKL. The cohort comprised some 730 healthy bone marrow donors. All cohort members were sampled while nominally healthy, although unrecorded immune exposures were likely present. The donor tested CMV seronegative, placing the donor among the approximately 360 seronegative members of the cohort. A peripheral blood sample was collected from each donor, and TCR beta sequencing was performed on peripheral blood mononuclear cells. Genomic DNA was extracted from the blood cell samples with the Qiagen DNeasy Blood Extraction Kit.

Library generation was performed with the immunoSEQ multiplex PCR assay. A mixture of 60 forward primers for TCR Vbeta segments and 13 reverse primers for TCR Jbeta segments was used in the multiplex PCR. A multiplex PCR assay on genomic DNA amplified the CDR3 region of rearranged TCR beta genes. On the Illumina HiSeq System, the amplified TCR beta libraries were sequenced as 87-base-pair reads. The authors' pipeline ran thus. A later analysis counted tens of millions of unique TCR beta chains across the 666 repertoires, and around 12 million of these chains were shared by at least two donors. To remove PCR and sequencing errors, raw reads were error-corrected and collapsed into unique sequences using a nearest-neighbor algorithm that merged closely related sequences. V, D and J gene segments were assigned by aligning CDR3 sequences to IMGT reference sequences. Each retained sequence needed at least a six-nucleotide match to both a V gene segment and a J gene segment. Rearrangements were classified as productive when the CDR3 lacked stop codons and remained in frame with V and J, and all other rearrangements were classified as non-productive. CDR3 was defined by IMGT convention, running from the second conserved V-encoded cysteine to the conserved J-encoded phenylalanine. The earlier analysis of a few hundred of the donors excluded any sequence lacking an unambiguous match to a single V gene segment. In an earlier analysis of 450 to 700 of the donors, V segments were called functional above 56.7% productive rearrangements and were called segregating when the between-donor standard deviation exceeded 5%. A statistical classification framework was built to diagnose cytomegalovirus status from the catalog of TCR beta chain sequences. V and J gene assignment, in a later analysis, came from comparing TCR nucleotide sequences with IMGT/GENE-DB human TR gene sequences. The TCRdist pipeline was used in a later analysis to assign CDR3 sequences and most-parsimonious VDJ recombination scenarios. In a later analysis, each TCR beta chain was defined by its CDR3 amino acid sequence together with its V-gene family, and reads lacking a unique V-gene family were excluded. As a way to deal with suspected cross-contamination and a sequencing artifact, a later analysis dropped approximately 590 nucleotide sequences that were highly shared and had low generation probability. In a later analysis, a clonal expansion index for each public chain was calculated from normalized within-repertoire ranks of inferred template counts. A later analysis computed generation probabilities with a VDJ recombination model fitted to out-of-frame rearrangements, and checked the results against IGoR. Hypergeometric tests were used in a later analysis to score TCR-TCR, TCR-HLA and TCR-CMV co-occurrence, with a repertoire-size bias correction applied to the TCR pairs. In a later analysis, false discovery rates were estimated by permuting HLA or CMV assignments 20 times. In a later analysis, co-occurring TCRs were grouped using DBSCAN, and TCRdist sequence similarity was added for clustering within HLA-allele-positive subsets. For co-occurrence clustering, repertoires with fewer than 30,000 or more than 120,000 public chains were excluded, along with four or five repertoires with anomalous nucleotide sharing. Held by TCRdb, this immuneACCESS table contains in-frame sequences only and omits some clones. Under half of the omission traces to an unresolved V gene where checked; the cause of the rest is unknown. Clone size and the V and J calls come from that table; the DNA yielded D and trimming. The sample contains some 180,000 clones, over 75% of them found a single time. Jointly, the top ten make up 2% to 2.5% of the sample.

General study outcomes and caveats: Some IMGT-functional V segments, including TRBV6-2 and TRBV6-3, could not be distinguished by the 87-base-pair reads and were therefore excluded. The presence/absence analyses assumed that sequencing depth was roughly uniform across donors, and that assumption may not be true. The earlier analysis of a few hundred of the donors excluded approximately 17 rarely observed V segments, including chromosome 9 orphons, because counts were too low. Linkage disequilibrium might explain the correlated functional status among segregating V segments, but an unknown experimental factor could not be excluded. According to the authors, the approach could potentially be generalized to other disease states and immunological phenotypes. In a later analysis, several top co-occurrence clusters were reported to appear linked to parvovirus B19, influenza, CMV and Epstein-Barr virus. Only TCR beta chains were sequenced in this cohort, and the absence of alpha or paired-chain data limited detectable features. In the study, some 160 TCR beta chains were listed as associated with cytomegalovirus. A further reported finding was that TCR beta sequences accurately predicted the HLA-A and HLA-B alleles for most subjects in the first cohort. Because HLA typing was unavailable for some donors at each locus, only the typed subset was used in association tests. V-gene and J-gene trimming of TCR beta chains was associated with a missense DCLRE1C variant in a later genetic analysis, and the association was replicated in an independent cohort. The classifier was reported to diagnose cytomegalovirus status with high specificity and sensitivity in both the original cohort and the validation cohort. According to a later genetic analysis, donors in an Asian-associated ancestry cluster had fewer N-insertions in productive TCRs than the approximately 700-donor mean. A group of highly shared sequence variants was considered likely to be a technical artifact of the sequencing pipeline. In a later analysis, the rate of TCR association differed among HLA loci, with DRB1 alleles having the most associated TCRs and HLA-C alleles having the fewest. At a false discovery rate of 0.05, a later analysis linked 16,000 or so TCR beta sequences to specific HLA alleles. An earlier analysis of several hundred of the donors showed that most TCR beta V segments appeared in productive rearrangements either about 87% or about 30% of the time, which broadly matched IMGT annotations. A later analysis found that most CMV-associated TCR beta chains appeared HLA-restricted, with HLA associations seemingly driven largely by CMV exposure. Immune exposure information for the cohort was limited to CMV serostatus. While some public TCRs were present in many individuals, most TCR sequences turned up only very rarely across donors. A later analysis found that HLA-associated TCR beta chains were more clonally expanded and had lower generation probabilities than equally common non-associated chains. When HLA alleles, especially DR and DQ, strongly co-occurred, TCR associations were difficult to assign to individual alleles. Three of the identified cytomegalovirus-associated TCR beta chains were confirmed in vitro to be specific for cytomegalovirus antigens.

This receptor was identified in a woman aged 45-65 years in good health and CMV-seronegative. Recombination linked TRBV4-1 to TRBJ1-4; no confident D gene assignment can be made. The source material was PBMCs. The bases read TGCGCCAGCAGCCTCGGGGCTAATGAAAAACTGTTTTTT. It translates as CASSLGANEKLFF.